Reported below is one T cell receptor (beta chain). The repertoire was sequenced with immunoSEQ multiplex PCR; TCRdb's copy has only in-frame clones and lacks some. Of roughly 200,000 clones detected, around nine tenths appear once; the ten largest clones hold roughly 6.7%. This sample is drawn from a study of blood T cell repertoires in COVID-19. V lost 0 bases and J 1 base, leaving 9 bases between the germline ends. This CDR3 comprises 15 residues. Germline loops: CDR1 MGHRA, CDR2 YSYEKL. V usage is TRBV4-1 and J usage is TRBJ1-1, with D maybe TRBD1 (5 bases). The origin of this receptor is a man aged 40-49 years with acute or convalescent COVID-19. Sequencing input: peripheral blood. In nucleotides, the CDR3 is TGCGCCAGCAGCCAAGACTGGCAGGGGAACACTGAAGCTTTCTTT. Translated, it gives CASSQDWQGNTEAFF.